This T cell receptor beta chain came from a study of T cells after posttransplantation cyclophosphamide. Broader study findings: Tissue-infiltrating T cells from skin or gut overlapped little with blood T cells.

TCRdb's table, derived via immunoSEQ multiplex PCR, lists solely in-frame clones and lacks some. Found here are about 66,000 clones, just over 90% of them singletons; the top ten hold about 3%. Peripheral blood was collected from the related graft donor on the marrow donation day. About this clone itself: Its antigen remains unknown.

Per germline, CDR1 SGHRS and CDR2 YFSETQ. V lost 4 bases and J lost 5, with 18 bases in between. This CDR3 region has 15 residues. The source of this sequence is a woman aged 25 to 39 in good health and a related stem cell transplant donor. This chain uses TRBV5-1 with TRBJ1-1, with unresolved D. The sequencing sample was made of PBMCs. CDR3 DNA: TGCGCCAGCAGCCCCGGAGGCCAAGTCGGAACTGAAGCTTTCTTT. Its protein is CASSPGGQVGTEAFF.